These T cell receptor beta chains were read from a single sample in a study of T-cell reconstitution after alpha-beta-depleted transplantation in children. From the PCR reads, TCRdb called clonotypes with MiXCR, one entry per CDR3 protein. The sample contains around 440,000 distinct CDR3 sequences, over 9.5% of which appear only once. The sequences come from PBMCs, collected before TCRalphabeta/CD19-depleted stem cell transplant. The origin of the receptors is a child younger than 10 with inherited bone marrow failure, due to receive a stem cell transplant. The CDR3 runs from the conserved cysteine through the conserved F or W. The D gene is left open where the match is weak. Clone size is given for some rows only: seen once, a few or many times, or a class if the clone is expanded.

v_call	j_call	d_call	clone_size	cdr3_aa	cdr3_nt
TRBV20-1	TRBJ2-7	.	many	CSAGPPGRFEQYF	TGCAGTGCTGGCCCCCCGGGCCGCTTCGAGCAGTACTTC
TRBV28	TRBJ2-1	TRBD2	many	CASSGSGRGSYNEQFF	TGTGCCAGCAGTGGGTCCGGGAGGGGCTCCTACAATGAGCAGTTCTTC
TRBV4-3	TRBJ2-7	.	few	CASSQDDFNYEQYF	TGCGCCAGCAGCCAAGATGACTTCAACTACGAGCAGTACTTC
TRBV27	TRBJ2-7	.	many	CASSLPRGEQYF	TGTGCCAGCAGTTTACCGAGGGGCGAGCAGTACTTC
TRBV12-3/TRBV12-4	TRBJ2-2	.	many	CASTPRTANTGELFF	TGTGCCAGCACTCCTAGGACAGCCAACACCGGGGAGCTGTTTTTT
TRBV25-1	TRBJ2-7	.	many	CASSRTGLDEQYF	TGTGCCAGCAGTCGTACGGGGCTGGACGAGCAGTACTTC
TRBV28	TRBJ2-7	.	many	CASSFSLADSSYEQYF	TGTGCCAGCAGTTTTTCCCTAGCCGACTCCAGCTACGAGCAGTACTTC
TRBV12-5	TRBJ2-1	TRBD2	many	CASGLVRSLLAEKPSYNEQFF	TGTGCTAGTGGTTTGGTACGGTCCTTACTAGCGGAAAAGCCCTCCTACAATGAGCAGTTCTTC
TRBV28	TRBJ2-3	.	many	CASSPTPYGTDTQYF	TGTGCCAGCAGTCCTACCCCTTACGGGACAGATACGCAGTATTTT
TRBV6-5	TRBJ2-5	.	many	CASSYNGGAWETQYF	TGTGCCAGCAGTTACAACGGGGGCGCATGGGAGACCCAGTACTTC
TRBV6-1	TRBJ2-5	TRBD2	many	CASQVKLATQETQYF	TGTGCCAGCCAGGTCAAACTAGCGACACAAGAGACCCAGTACTTC
TRBV5-4	TRBJ1-2	.	.	CASSLGSPDFYGYTF	TGTGCCAGCAGCTTGGGCAGTCCCGACTTCTATGGCTACACCTTC
TRBV5-6	TRBJ1-2	.	.	CASSLGEPTIYGYTF	TGTGCCAGCAGCTTGGGTGAGCCTACGATCTATGGCTACACCTTC
TRBV7-8	TRBJ2-5	.	few	CASIFSGSQETQYF	TGTGCCAGCATCTTCTCCGGGTCACAAGAGACCCAGTACTTC
TRBV5-1	TRBJ2-1	TRBD1	many	CASSSRQGNEQFF	TGCGCCAGCAGCTCCCGACAGGGAAATGAGCAGTTCTTC
TRBV12-3/TRBV12-4	TRBJ2-1	.	.	CASGPTRGNNEQFF	TGTGCAAGCGGGCCCACCCGAGGGAACAATGAGCAGTTCTTC
TRBV7-9	TRBJ2-7	TRBD2	many	CASSPGGPQDEQYF	TGTGCCAGCAGCCCGGGGGGACCGCAGGACGAGCAGTACTTC
TRBV18	TRBJ1-1	.	many	CASSPPLNTEAFF	TGTGCCAGCTCACCGCCGCTAAACACTGAAGCTTTCTTT
TRBV3-1	TRBJ2-2	TRBD2	few	CASSPGAGGGGELFF	TGTGCCAGCAGCCCCGGAGCGGGAGGTGGCGGGGAGCTGTTTTTT
TRBV4-3	TRBJ2-1	TRBD2	.	CASSQDPSGRARGGDEQFF	TGCGCCAGCAGCCAAGATCCTAGCGGGAGGGCCCGGGGGGGGGATGAGCAGTTCTTC
TRBV5-1	TRBJ1-2	.	.	CASKVQGEVYGFTF	TGCGCCAGCAAAGTACAGGGCGAAGTCTATGGCTTCACCTTC
TRBV21-1	TRBJ2-7	.	.	CASSNITSGRPVREYEQYF	TGTGCCAGCAGCAACATAACTAGCGGGAGGCCGGTCCGGGAGTACGAGCAGTACTTC
TRBV12-3/TRBV12-4	TRBJ1-2	.	many	CASSLQRAGYGYTF	TGTGCCAGCAGTTTACAACGGGCCGGCTATGGCTACACCTTC
TRBV3-1	TRBJ2-3	TRBD2	few	CASSQDVAGSTDTQYF	TGTGCCAGCAGCCAAGATGTAGCGGGGAGCACAGATACGCAGTATTTT
TRBV4-1	TRBJ2-1	TRBD2	few	CASSQRPPSGLDNEQFF	TGCGCCAGCAGCCAAAGACCTCCTAGCGGGCTGGACAATGAGCAGTTCTTC
TRBV7-2	TRBJ2-4	TRBD2	many	CASSPTGLAIIQYF	TGTGCCAGCAGCCCAACGGGACTAGCTATCATTCAGTACTTC
TRBV9	TRBJ2-4	TRBD1	many	CASSALTGEVWDIQYF	TGTGCCAGCAGCGCCTTGACAGGGGAGGTTTGGGACATTCAGTACTTC
TRBV29-1	TRBJ1-2	TRBD1	many	CSVQPTGTGGFYGYTF	TGCAGCGTTCAGCCCACTGGGACAGGGGGTTTCTATGGCTACACCTTC
TRBV5-6	TRBJ2-6	TRBD1	.	CASSSRQGHPSGANVLTF	TGTGCCAGCAGCTCCCGACAGGGGCACCCCTCTGGGGCCAACGTCCTGACTTTC
TRBV30	TRBJ2-5	.	.	CAWSRAPRETQYF	TGTGCCTGGAGTAGGGCCCCGCGAGAGACCCAGTACTTC
TRBV20-1	TRBJ1-2	.	many	CSASLPGQGRGYTF	TGCAGTGCTAGTCTCCCCGGTCAGGGGCGTGGCTACACCTTC
TRBV10-3	TRBJ1-6	.	many	CAISESLGESYNSPLHF	TGTGCCATCAGTGAGTCGTTAGGGGAATCCTATAATTCACCCCTCCACTTT
TRBV6-1	TRBJ2-3	TRBD2	many	CASTSLAGGSDTQYF	TGTGCCAGCACGAGCCTAGCGGGAGGGTCAGATACGCAGTATTTT
TRBV19	TRBJ1-5	.	few	CASSIRAGYQPQHF	TGTGCCAGTAGTATTAGGGCAGGCTATCAGCCCCAGCATTTT
TRBV10-3	TRBJ2-3	TRBD2	many	CAISASGREDTQYF	TGTGCCATCAGTGCTAGCGGGAGGGAAGATACGCAGTATTTT
TRBV5-1	TRBJ2-7	TRBD2	few	CASTPGSGSIREQYF	TGCGCCAGCACCCCGGGTAGCGGGAGTATAAGGGAGCAGTACTTC
TRBV12-3/TRBV12-4	TRBJ2-3	TRBD2	many	CASSLERDTDTQYF	TGTGCCAGCAGTTTGGAGCGGGACACAGATACGCAGTATTTT
TRBV7-2	TRBJ1-1	.	many	CASSWDGNTEAFF	TGTGCCAGCAGCTGGGACGGGAACACTGAAGCTTTCTTT
TRBV4-3	TRBJ2-5	TRBD2	many	CASSQDGGGARETQYF	TGCGCCAGCAGCCAAGACGGGGGGGGGGCACGGGAGACCCAGTACTTC
TRBV7-9	TRBJ2-7	TRBD1	many	CASSLLPGQGYDEQYF	TGTGCCAGCAGCTTATTGCCTGGACAGGGGTATGACGAGCAGTACTTC